Listed below are T cell receptor beta chains from one sample, sequenced in a study of shared clonotypes between healthy human individuals. Sequencing was performed with immunoSEQ multiplex PCR; in TCRdb, only in-frame clones are kept and a portion is missing. The sample holds 2,500,000 or so clones, approximately 93% seen once. Sequencing was done on a sample of naive CD4+ T cells from PBMCs. The source is a man younger than 35 in good health. Some clones in this sample may be carry-over from other donors' samples. Both conserved end residues are part of each CDR3. The D gene is left open where the match is weak. For some rows the clone size is stated as once, few or many, or as a class when expanded; others skip it.

d_call	v_call	j_call	clone_size	cdr3_nt	cdr3_aa
TRBD2	TRBV4-3	TRBJ2-7	NA	TGCGCCAGCAGCCAAGGTTACCACCGCGGGGAACTAGCGGGAGCCGAGCAGTACTTC	CASSQGYHRGELAGAEQYF
TRBD1	TRBV5-1	TRBJ2-7	NA	TGCGCCAGCAATCGGGACAGATCCTACGAGCAGTACTTC	CASNRDRSYEQYF
NA	TRBV28	TRBJ1-2	NA	TGTGCCAGCAGATCTCAGAGTAACTATGGCTACACCTTC	CASRSQSNYGYTF
NA	TRBV7-9	TRBJ1-1	NA	TGTGCCAGCAGCTTAACCGCAAGCCGGGGAGTAGCGGACACTGAAGCTTTCTTT	CASSLTASRGVADTEAFF
TRBD2	TRBV28	TRBJ2-3	NA	TGTGCCAGCACCTTGGGCGGGAGGGCCCAGCAAGATACGCAGTATTTT	CASTLGGRAQQDTQYF
NA	TRBV21-1	TRBJ2-7	NA	TGTGCCAGCAGCAAAGTAGGAGAATTAGGACTAGCGGGGAGGGAGGAGATGGAAGAGCAGTACTTC	CASSKVGELGLAGREEMEEQYF
TRBD2	TRBV27	TRBJ2-7	NA	TGTGCCAGGATGGGGCGGGAGATACCCTACGAGCAGTACTTC	CARMGREIPYEQYF
TRBD1	TRBV7-2	TRBJ1-3	once	TGTGCCAGCTGCAGGGGGGGTCCTGGAAACACCATATATTTT	CASCRGGPGNTIYF
NA	TRBV29-1	TRBJ2-1	NA	TGCAGCGTTGATTTAGGGGGGGATGAGCAGTTCTTC	CSVDLGGDEQFF
NA	TRBV19	TRBJ1-5	NA	TGTGCCAGTACTTGGGGGGCTAATCAGCCCCAGCATTTT	CASTWGANQPQHF
TRBD2	TRBV5-4	TRBJ2-1	NA	TGTGCCAGCAGCCGTGGGACTAGCGGTACCGATGAGCAGTTCTTC	CASSRGTSGTDEQFF
NA	TRBV2	TRBJ2-5	NA	TGTGCCAGCAGGAGCTCAGTAACAGGGTCAGAGACCCAGTACTTC	CASRSSVTGSETQYF
TRBD2	TRBV9	TRBJ2-2	NA	TGTGCCAGCAGCGGGTTAGCGGGAGGGAACACCGGGGAGCTGTTTTTT	CASSGLAGGNTGELFF
NA	TRBV28	TRBJ2-1	NA	TGTGCCAGCAGTAACACCGCAAAAACCTACAATGAGCAGTTCTTC	CASSNTAKTYNEQFF
NA	TRBV7-2	TRBJ2-7	once	TGTGCCAGCAGCTCCCGGGGGGCGGGCTCCGAGCAGTACTTC	CASSSRGAGSEQYF
NA	TRBV9	TRBJ2-7	once	TGTGCCAGCAGCCCAGGGACAACCGATGACTACGAGCAGTACTTC	CASSPGTTDDYEQYF
NA	TRBV5-4	TRBJ1-5	NA	TGTGCCAGCAGCTTAATGGGCAATCAGCCCCAGCATTTT	CASSLMGNQPQHF